This entry concerns a single T cell receptor beta chain. The antigen remains unidentified. The data belong to a study of beta chain features in type 1 diabetes. Regarding the study as a whole: Shorter templates might be favored by PCR, equally in patients and controls. Researchers report that Type 1 diabetes patients had moderately but significantly shorter TCRB CDR3s across all four CD4+ subsets. Type 1 diabetes patients had fewer VDJ junction insertions and more deletions.

Between the trimmed V and J ends, which lost 8 bases and 4 bases, there was a span of 15 bases. The CDR3 is 13 amino acids. Germline CDR1 is LNHDA and CDR2 is SQIVND (reference sequence). Naive, central memory, regulatory and stem cell-like memory cells within the CD4+ compartment were sorted using CD45RO/CCR7/CD25/CD127/CD95/CD27. The entirety of the isolated RNA underwent reverse transcription, so expressed TCRB transcripts were sequenced. Produced via immunoSEQ multiplex PCR; TCRdb's table is partial and in-frame only. The sample has around 360,000 clones, roughly 13% seen once. This TCR came from a woman between 18 and 30 years old with type 1 diabetes. The sample consisted of naive CD4+ T cells from blood. The chain carries TRBV19 and TRBJ2-7, with a possible D match to TRBD1 (5 bases). The CDR3, as DNA: TGTGCCAGTCTCTCCACGGACACTTACGAGCAGTACTTC. Residues: CASLSTDTYEQYF.